The 24 T cell receptor beta chains presented below share a single source sample, sequenced in a study of cytomegalovirus exposure and HLA in healthy donors. A multiplex PCR was run with 60 Vbeta primers and 13 Jbeta primers. The table came from immunoSEQ multiplex PCR; TCRdb's copy has only in-frame clones and leaves some out. The data contain 130,000 to 150,000 clones, 80% of them singletons. The sequencing sample was made of PBMCs. The receptor source for this set is a male donor in good health and CMV-seronegative.

The rearrangement uses TRBV4-3 and TRBJ2-1, with a possible D match to TRBD2 (6 bases). Germline loops: CDR1 LGHNA, CDR2 YSLEER. The V gene lost 0 bases and the J gene lost 4 bases, with 10 bases spanning the gap. This CDR3 contains 15 residues. CDR3 DNA sequence: TGCGCCAGCAGCCAAGATCGTGGACTATACAATGAGCAGTTCTTC. This encodes CASSQDRGLYNEQFF.

The rearrangement joins TRBV27 to TRBJ1-2; D possibly corresponds to TRBD1 (6 bases). Germline values: CDR1 MNHEY, CDR2 SMNVEV (reference sequence). CDR3 length equals 12 residues. V dropped 6 bases and J dropped 7 bases, with 12 bases sitting between them. The CDR3, as DNA: TGTGCCAGCAGAGCGAGCAGGGGTGGCTACACCTTC. It codes for CASRASRGGYTF.

V usage is TRBV18 and J usage is TRBJ1-2; D is unresolved. Germline CDR1 is KGHSH and CDR2 is LQKENI. Trimming took off 4 bases at V and 6 bases at J, with 12 bases between the two ends. The CDR3 is made up of 13 amino acids. CDR3 loop: CASSQRGENGYTF. The CDR3 DNA is TGTGCCAGCTCACAGCGAGGCGAGAATGGCTACACCTTC.

The V call is TRBV28, the J call TRBJ2-7; D might be TRBD2 (6 bases). The germline CDR1 and CDR2 sequences are MDHEN and SYDVKM. V was pared by 5 bases and J by 0 bases, with 11 bases between. The CDR3 has 14 amino acids. CDR3 bases: TGTGCCAGCAGTCGGGACTTAGACTCCTACGAGCAGTACTTC. Encoded protein: CASSRDLDSYEQYF.

The CDR3 coding sequence is TGTGCCAGCAGCTCAAGAGCGGGATCTAGCTACACCTTC. It codes for CASSSRAGSSYTF. The rearrangement links TRBV11-2 to TRBJ1-2, with D hard to call. The CDR3 is 13 amino acids. V was pared by 4 bases and J by 9 bases, with 15 bases between. Germline CDR1 reads SGHAT; CDR2 reads FQNNGV.

This clone was recorded only once. J is TRBJ1-1 and V is TRBV7-6; D possibly corresponds to TRBD1 (6 bases). This CDR3 spans 14 amino acids. V shed 4 bases and J shed 1 base, with 10 bases lying between them. CDR1 is SGHVS and CDR2 is FNYEAQ in the germline V gene. The CDR3, as DNA: TGTGCCAGCAGCTCTTGGACAGCGAACACTGAAGCTTTCTTT. Its translation: CASSSWTANTEAFF.

J is TRBJ1-6 and V is TRBV7-9; TRBD1 is a possible D gene (5 bases). Germline V gene data show CDR1 as SEHNR and CDR2 as FQNEAQ (reference sequence). The CDR3 runs 14 residues. V was clipped by 5 bases and J by 9 bases, with 14 bases between them. CDR3 region: CASSHIQGGSPLHF. The CDR3 DNA follows: TGTGCCAGCAGCCATATTCAGGGAGGTTCACCCCTCCACTTT.

The chain joins TRBV13 to TRBJ2-7; 8 bases line up with TRBD1. After removal of 3 bases from V and 3 bases from J, the junction contained 7 bases not matched to a gene. The length of the CDR3 is 15 residues. Germline CDR1 reads PRHDT; CDR2 reads FYEKMQ (reference sequence). CDR3 in DNA: TGTGCCAGCAGCTTCCGGACAGGGTTGGTCTACGAGCAGTACTTC. Protein sequence: CASSFRTGLVYEQYF.

The V call is TRBV7-3, the J call TRBJ2-4; perhaps TRBD1 as D (7 bases). V was trimmed by 1 base and J by 8 bases, leaving 12 bases between them. The CDR3 runs to 14 residues. Germline V gives CDR1 SGHTA, CDR2 FQGTGA. The DNA for the CDR3 is TGTGCCAGCAGCTTAATGGGCAGGGGGGACATTCAGTACTTC. It translates to CASSLMGRGDIQYF.

This clone was picked up one time. V is TRBV28 and J is TRBJ1-1; 8 bases map to TRBD1. Losses at the gene ends were 6 bases for V and 4 bases for J; bases not matched to a gene: 7. This CDR3 is 14 amino acids long. CDR1 MDHEN and CDR2 SYDVKM come from the germline V gene. The CDR3 protein is CASSLSDRGTEAFF. CDR3 nucleotides: TGTGCCAGCAGCCTATCCGACAGGGGCACTGAAGCTTTCTTT. Together with reference TRBV28 and TRBJ1-1, the CDR3 gives the full variable domain: DVKVTQSSRYLVKRTGEKVFLECVQDMDHENMFWYRQDPGLGLRLIYFSYDVKMKEKGDIPEGYSVSREKKERFSLILESASTNQTSMYLCASSLSDRGTEAFFGQGTRLTVV.

The genes are TRBV5-1 and TRBJ1-2; D might be TRBD1 (5 bases). Germline CDR1 and CDR2: SGHRS and YFSETQ. V was trimmed by 0 bases and J by 8 bases, leaving 11 bases between them. The CDR3 sequence is 13 residues long. CDR3 protein: CASSLAGLEGYTF. CDR3 bases: TGCGCCAGCAGCTTGGCAGGGTTGGAAGGCTACACCTTC.

This chain uses TRBV19 with TRBJ1-5, with 7 bases matching TRBD1. V gave up 6 bases and J gave up 7 bases; unmatched junction bases: 6. CDR1 and CDR2 (germline): LNHDA, SQIVND (reference sequence). This CDR3 contains 13 residues. CDR3 amino acids: CASSYLTGQPQHF. The CDR3 DNA reads TGTGCCAGTAGCTACTTGACAGGGCAGCCCCAGCATTTT.

The chain combines TRBV6-5 with TRBJ2-2, with a weak D call TRBD1 (5 bases). Trimming took 2 bases from V and 7 from J, leaving 17 bases between them. The CDR3 is 16 amino acids. Germline V gene sequence: CDR1 MNHEY, CDR2 SVGAGI. The DNA of the CDR3 is TGTGCCAGCAGTTACGTTTTTGACAGAAAAAACGGGGAGCTGTTTTTT. Its translation is CASSYVFDRKNGELFF.

With respect to this clone: The sample contains more than one DNA sequence encoding this CDR3. V and J are TRBV18 and TRBJ1-1; TRBD1 matches 7 bases. The V and J ends lost 6 bases and 1 base, in that order; junction bases with no gene match: 5. The CDR3 length is 14 residues. CDR1 is KGHSH and CDR2 is LQKENI in the germline V gene. The CDR3 protein is CASSPGQANTEAFF. The CDR3 nucleotides are TGTGCCAGCTCCCCAGGACAGGCGAACACTGAAGCTTTCTTT.

The chain joins TRBV5-6 to TRBJ2-7; TRBD1 matches 7 bases. The CDR3 covers 14 residues. V shed 2 bases and J 3 bases; nucleotides not matched to a gene: 5. Germline lookup yields CDR1 SGHDT and CDR2 YYEEEE. In DNA form, the CDR3 reads TGTGCCAGCAGCTTCACAGGGGTAGGCTACGAGCAGTACTTC. Protein product: CASSFTGVGYEQYF.

The chain couples TRBV7-6 to TRBJ2-2; 9 bases are a match to TRBD2. Germline CDR1 and CDR2: SGHVS and FNYEAQ. The CDR3 has 16 amino acids. With 1 base clipped from V and 4 bases from J, the junction kept 4 bases outside the gene matches. CDR3 protein: CASSLVERGATGELFF. The CDR3 DNA is TGTGCCAGCAGCTTAGTCGAGCGGGGGGCCACCGGGGAGCTGTTTTTT.

The chain has TRBV7-9 and TRBJ1-2, with D unclear. V was clipped by 5 bases and J by 0 bases, with 4 bases between them. Germline loops: CDR1 SEHNR, CDR2 FQNEAQ (reference sequence). This CDR3 contains 12 residues. The CDR3: CASSEPNYGYTF. DNA for the CDR3: TGTGCCAGCAGCGAGCCTAACTATGGCTACACCTTC.

This chain connects TRBV7-2 to TRBJ2-1; D perhaps matches TRBD1 (6 bases). Looked up from germline, CDR1 is SGHTA and CDR2 is FQGNSA. Trimming left V 6 bases short and J 7 bases short, with 13 bases between. The length of the CDR3 is 13 residues. The CDR3 bases are TGTGCCAGCAGACTTACAGGGATTAATGAGCAGTTCTTC. Amino acids: CASRLTGINEQFF.

The chain has TRBV2 and TRBJ1-5; D unresolved. The CDR3 has 13 residues. The ends were cut back, 7 bases at V and 9 bases at J, with 16 bases in the middle. Looked up from germline, CDR1 is SNHLY and CDR2 is FYNNEI. CDR3 sequence: CASTETLVGPQHF. CDR3 bases: TGTGCCAGCACCGAAACCCTAGTAGGGCCCCAGCATTTT. Supplemented by reference TRBV2 and TRBJ1-5, the full variable domain reads EPEVTQTPSHQVTQMGQEVILRCVPISNHLYFYWYRQILGQKVEFLVSFYNNEISEKSEIFDDQFSVERPDGSNFTLKIRSTKLEDSAMYFCASTETLVGPQHFGDGTRLSIL.

This clone showed up just once. The chain combines TRBV5-1 with TRBJ2-5; D gene uncertain. The CDR3 has 12 amino acids. The V end was cut by 1 base, the J end by 5 bases, with 6 bases between. CDR1 and CDR2 (germline): SGHRS, YFSETQ. As DNA, the CDR3 is TGCGCCAGCAGCTTGTCCCAGGAGACCCAGTACTTC. Translated, it gives CASSLSQETQYF.

The chain couples TRBV7-9 to TRBJ1-2, with D possibly TRBD1 on 5 matching bases. The ends were cut back, 5 bases at V and 7 bases at J, with 14 bases in the middle. CDR3 length equals 13 residues. Per germline, CDR1 SEHNR and CDR2 FQNEAQ (reference sequence). In DNA form, the CDR3 reads TGTGCCAGCAGCCTCCCAGGGATGGGTGGCTACACCTTC. This encodes CASSLPGMGGYTF. Looking up the rest from reference TRBV7-9 and TRBJ1-2 gives the full variable domain: DTGVSQNPRHKITKRGQNVTFRCDPISEHNRLYWYRQTLGQGPEFLTYFQNEAQLEKSRLLSDRFSAERPKGSFSTLEIQRTEQGDSAMYLCASSLPGMGGYTFGSGTRLTVV.

Points on this clone: One junction end does not reproduce the germline sequence, and a read error may be involved. V and J are TRBV7-7 and TRBJ2-2; maybe TRBD1 (6 bases). This CDR3 has 15 residues. Germline V gene sequence: CDR1 SSHAT, CDR2 FNYEAQ (reference sequence). CDR3 loop: CASSAGTQNTGELFF. The DNA for the CDR3 is TGTGCTAGCAGCGCCGGGACACAGAACACCGGGGAGCTGTTTTTT.

This sequence joins TRBV5-4 and TRBJ2-5, with a weak D call TRBD2 (5 bases). Trimming removed 4 bases from V and 4 bases from J, with 17 bases in between. There are 15 residues in the CDR3. Germline CDR1 is SGHNT and CDR2 is YYREEE (reference sequence). The CDR3 coding sequence is TGTGCCAGCAGCCCGGACTCCCCAGTGGGAGAGACCCAGTACTTC. Amino acid sequence: CASSPDSPVGETQYF.

V is TRBV7-6 and J is TRBJ2-1; possible D gene TRBD2, 6 bases. Germline CDR1 reads SGHVS; CDR2 reads FNYEAQ. The CDR3 totals 14 residues. V was pared by 5 bases and J by 8 bases, with 16 bases between. For the CDR3, the DNA is TGTGCCAGCAGCCAGCTGGGGGGTGGGGATGAGCAGTTCTTC. Protein product: CASSQLGGGDEQFF. Drawing the rest from reference TRBV7-6 and TRBJ2-1, the complete variable domain is GAGVSQSPRYKVTKRGQDVALRCDPISGHVSLYWYRQALGQGPEFLTYFNYEAQQDKSGLPNDRFSAERPEGSISTLTIQRTEQRDSAMYRCASSQLGGGDEQFFGPGTRLTVL.